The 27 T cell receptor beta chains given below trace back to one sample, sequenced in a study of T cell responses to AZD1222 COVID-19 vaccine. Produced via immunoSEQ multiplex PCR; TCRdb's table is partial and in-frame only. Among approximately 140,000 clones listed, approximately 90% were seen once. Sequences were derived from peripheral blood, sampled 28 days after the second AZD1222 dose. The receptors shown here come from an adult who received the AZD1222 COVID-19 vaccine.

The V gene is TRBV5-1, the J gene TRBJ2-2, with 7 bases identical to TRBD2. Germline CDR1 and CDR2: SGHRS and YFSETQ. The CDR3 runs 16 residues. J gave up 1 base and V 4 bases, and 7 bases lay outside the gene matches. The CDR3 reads CASSKQRGGNTGELFF. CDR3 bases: TGCGCCAGCAGCAAACAGCGGGGTGGGAACACCGGGGAGCTGTTTTTT.

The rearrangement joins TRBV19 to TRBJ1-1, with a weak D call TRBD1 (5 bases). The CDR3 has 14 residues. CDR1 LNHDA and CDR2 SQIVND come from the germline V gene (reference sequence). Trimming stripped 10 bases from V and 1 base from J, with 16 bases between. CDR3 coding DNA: TGTGCCACTACACTGGGGGGTTGGAACACTGAAGCTTTCTTT. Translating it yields CATTLGGWNTEAFF.

CDR3 in amino acids: CASGLVQGGTEAFF. The CDR3 bases are TGTGCTAGTGGTTTGGTACAGGGGGGCACTGAAGCTTTCTTT. The chain uses TRBV12-5 and TRBJ1-1; 8 nucleotides line up with TRBD1. The CDR3 runs 14 residues. Germline loops: CDR1 LGHNT, CDR2 FRNRAP. The V segment lost 0 bases and the J segment 4 bases; nucleotides outside the gene matches: 1.

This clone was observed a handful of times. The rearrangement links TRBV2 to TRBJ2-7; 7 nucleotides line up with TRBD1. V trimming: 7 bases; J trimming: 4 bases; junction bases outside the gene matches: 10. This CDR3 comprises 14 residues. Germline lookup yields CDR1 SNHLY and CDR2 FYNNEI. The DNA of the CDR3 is TGTGCCAGCAAAATTGACAGGGTCGCGTACGAGCAGTACTTC. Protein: CASKIDRVAYEQYF.

The CDR3 is CALRLSRARGSVSGNTIYF. The DNA of the CDR3 is TGTGCCCTTAGATTATCTCGGGCCCGGGGATCAGTCTCTGGAAACACCATATATTTT. The J gene is TRBJ1-3, the V gene TRBV30; D uncertain. The CDR3 sequence is 19 residues long. Trimming removed 8 bases from V and 0 bases from J, with 29 bases in between. Germline CDR1 reads GTSNPN; CDR2 reads SVGIG (reference sequence).

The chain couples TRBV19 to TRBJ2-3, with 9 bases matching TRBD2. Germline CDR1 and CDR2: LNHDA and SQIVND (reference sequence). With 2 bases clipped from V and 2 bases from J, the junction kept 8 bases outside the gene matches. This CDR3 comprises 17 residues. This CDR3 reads CASSILRPSGNTDTQYF. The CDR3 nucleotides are TGTGCCAGTAGTATATTGCGGCCTAGCGGGAACACAGATACGCAGTATTTT.

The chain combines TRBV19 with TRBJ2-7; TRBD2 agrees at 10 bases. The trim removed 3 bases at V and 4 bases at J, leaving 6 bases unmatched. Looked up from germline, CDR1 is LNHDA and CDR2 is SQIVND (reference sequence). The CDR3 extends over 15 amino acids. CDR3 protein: CASSIEGLAAYEQYF. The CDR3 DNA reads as TGTGCCAGTAGTATTGAAGGACTAGCGGCTTACGAGCAGTACTTC. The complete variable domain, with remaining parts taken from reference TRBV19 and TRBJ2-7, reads DGGITQSPKYLFRKEGQNVTLSCEQNLNHDAMYWYRQDPGQGLRLIYYSQIVNDFQKGDIAEGYSVSREKKESFPLTVTSAQKNPTAFYLCASSIEGLAAYEQYFGPGTRLTVT.

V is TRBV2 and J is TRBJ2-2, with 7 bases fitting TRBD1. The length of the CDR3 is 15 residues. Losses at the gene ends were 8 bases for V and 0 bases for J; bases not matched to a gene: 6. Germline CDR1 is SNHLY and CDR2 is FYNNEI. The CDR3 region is CASAPGTANTGELFF. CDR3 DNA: TGTGCCAGCGCCCCCGGGACAGCGAACACCGGGGAGCTGTTTTTT.

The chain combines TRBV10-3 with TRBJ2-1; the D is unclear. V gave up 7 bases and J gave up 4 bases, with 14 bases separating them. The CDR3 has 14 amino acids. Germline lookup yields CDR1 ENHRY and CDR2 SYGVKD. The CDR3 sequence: CAINTAGAYNEQFF. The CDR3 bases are TGTGCCATCAACACGGCCGGTGCGTACAATGAGCAGTTCTTC.

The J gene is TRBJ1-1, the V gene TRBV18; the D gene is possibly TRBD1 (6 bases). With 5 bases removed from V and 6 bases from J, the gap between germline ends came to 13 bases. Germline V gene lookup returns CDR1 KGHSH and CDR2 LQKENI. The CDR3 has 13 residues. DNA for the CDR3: TGTGCCAGCTCATTACAGGGAGGGGCTGAAGCTTTCTTT. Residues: CASSLQGGAEAFF.

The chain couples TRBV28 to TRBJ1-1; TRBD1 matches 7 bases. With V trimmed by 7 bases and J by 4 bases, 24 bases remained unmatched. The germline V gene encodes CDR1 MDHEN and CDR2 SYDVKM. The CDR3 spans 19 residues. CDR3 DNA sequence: TGTGCCAGCATTCTTTATCCCTGGAGGGGGCCACCCGGTCGCACTGAAGCTTTCTTT. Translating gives CASILYPWRGPPGRTEAFF.

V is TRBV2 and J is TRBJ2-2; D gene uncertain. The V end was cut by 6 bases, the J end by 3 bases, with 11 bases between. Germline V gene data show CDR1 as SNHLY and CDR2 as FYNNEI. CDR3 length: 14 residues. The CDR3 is CASRGLQHTGELFF. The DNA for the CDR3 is TGTGCCAGCAGAGGGCTCCAGCACACCGGGGAGCTGTTTTTT.

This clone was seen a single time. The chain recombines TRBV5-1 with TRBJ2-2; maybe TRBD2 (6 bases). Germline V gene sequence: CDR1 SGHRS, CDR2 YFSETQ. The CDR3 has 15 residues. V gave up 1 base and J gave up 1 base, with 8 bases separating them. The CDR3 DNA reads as TGCGCCAGCAGCTTGCAAGCGGGGAACACCGGGGAGCTGTTTTTT. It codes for CASSLQAGNTGELFF. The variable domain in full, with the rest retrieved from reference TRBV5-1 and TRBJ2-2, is KAGVTQTPRYLIKTRGQQVTLSCSPISGHRSVSWYQQTPGQGLQFLFEYFSETQRNKGNFPGRFSGRQFSNSRSEMNVSTLELGDSALYLCASSLQAGNTGELFFGEGSRLTVL.

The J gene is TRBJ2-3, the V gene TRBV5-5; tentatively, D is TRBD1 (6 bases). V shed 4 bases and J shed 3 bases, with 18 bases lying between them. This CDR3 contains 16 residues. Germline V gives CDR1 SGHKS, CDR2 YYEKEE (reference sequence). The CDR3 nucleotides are TGTGCCAGCAGCCCGGGACACTTAACGGGGACAGATACGCAGTATTTT. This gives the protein CASSPGHLTGTDTQYF.

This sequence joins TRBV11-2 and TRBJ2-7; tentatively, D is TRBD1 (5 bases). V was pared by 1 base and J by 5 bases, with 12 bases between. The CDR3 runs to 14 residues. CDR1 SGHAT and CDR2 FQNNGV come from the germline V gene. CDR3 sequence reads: CASSLGGRANEQYV. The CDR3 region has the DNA TGTGCCAGCAGCTTAGGAGGCAGGGCGAACGAGCAGTACGTC.

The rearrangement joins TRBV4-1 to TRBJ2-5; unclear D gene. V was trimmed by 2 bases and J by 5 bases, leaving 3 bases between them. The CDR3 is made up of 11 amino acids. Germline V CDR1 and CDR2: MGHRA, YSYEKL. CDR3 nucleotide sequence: TGCGCCAGCAGCCAAAGGGAGACCCAGTACTTC. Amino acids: CASSQRETQYF.

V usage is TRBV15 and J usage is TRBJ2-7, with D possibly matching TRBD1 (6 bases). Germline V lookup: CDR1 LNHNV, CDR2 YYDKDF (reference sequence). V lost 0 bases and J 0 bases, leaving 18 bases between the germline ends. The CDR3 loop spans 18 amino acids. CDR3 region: CATSRDGIGGSPSYEQYF. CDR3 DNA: TGTGCCACCAGCAGAGACGGGATAGGGGGTTCTCCCTCCTACGAGCAGTACTTC.

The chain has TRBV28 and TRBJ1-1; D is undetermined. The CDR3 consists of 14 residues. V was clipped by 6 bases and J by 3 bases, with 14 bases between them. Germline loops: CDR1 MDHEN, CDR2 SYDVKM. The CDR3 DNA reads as TGTGCCAGCAGCCCGGGCCCCGGGGACACTGAAGCTTTCTTT. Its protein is CASSPGPGDTEAFF.

Here the CDR3 reads CASSIVYQIISNYSNQPQHF. The CDR3 DNA follows: TGTGCCAGTAGTATAGTCTACCAAATTATATCGAATTATAGCAATCAGCCCCAGCATTTT. V and J are TRBV19 and TRBJ1-5, with unresolved D. This CDR3 spans 20 amino acids. V gave up 1 base and J gave up 0 bases, with 22 bases separating them. Germline V gives CDR1 LNHDA, CDR2 SQIVND (reference sequence). The full variable domain, in which reference TRBV19 and TRBJ1-5 provide the parts outside the CDR3, is DGGITQSPKYLFRKEGQNVTLSCEQNLNHDAMYWYRQDPGQGLRLIYYSQIVNDFQKGDIAEGYSVSREKKESFPLTVTSAQKNPTAFYLCASSIVYQIISNYSNQPQHFGDGTRLSIL.

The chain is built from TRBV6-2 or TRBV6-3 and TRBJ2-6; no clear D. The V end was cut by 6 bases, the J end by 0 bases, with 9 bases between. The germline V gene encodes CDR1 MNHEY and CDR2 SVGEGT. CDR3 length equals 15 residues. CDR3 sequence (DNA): TGTGCCAGCAGCCCAGAGAGCTCTGGGGCCAACGTCCTGACTTTC. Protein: CASSPESSGANVLTF.

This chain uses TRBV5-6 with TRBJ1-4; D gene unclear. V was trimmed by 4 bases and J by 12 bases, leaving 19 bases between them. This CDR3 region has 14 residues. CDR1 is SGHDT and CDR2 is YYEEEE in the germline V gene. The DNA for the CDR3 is TGTGCCAGCAGCCGAATCCATAATGGGAGGGAACTGTTTTTT. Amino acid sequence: CASSRIHNGRELFF.

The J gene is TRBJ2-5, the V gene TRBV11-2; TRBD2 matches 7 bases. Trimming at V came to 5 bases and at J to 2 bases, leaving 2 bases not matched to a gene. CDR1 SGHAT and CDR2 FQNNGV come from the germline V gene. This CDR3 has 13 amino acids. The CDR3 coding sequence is TGTGCCAGCAGCCGCGGGAGTCAAGAGACCCAGTACTTC. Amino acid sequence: CASSRGSQETQYF. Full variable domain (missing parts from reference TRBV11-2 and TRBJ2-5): EAGVAQSPRYKIIEKRQSVAFWCNPISGHATLYWYQQILGQGPKLLIQFQNNGVVDDSQLPKDRFSAERLKGVDSTLKIQPAKLEDSAVYLCASSRGSQETQYFGPGTRLLVL.

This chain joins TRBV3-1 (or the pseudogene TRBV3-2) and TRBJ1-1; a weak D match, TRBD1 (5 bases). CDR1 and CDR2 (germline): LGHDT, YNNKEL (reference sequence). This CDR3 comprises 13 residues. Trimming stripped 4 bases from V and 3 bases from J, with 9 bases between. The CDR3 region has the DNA TGTGCCAGCAGCCTAGGACAAGACACTGAAGCTTTCTTT. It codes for CASSLGQDTEAFF.

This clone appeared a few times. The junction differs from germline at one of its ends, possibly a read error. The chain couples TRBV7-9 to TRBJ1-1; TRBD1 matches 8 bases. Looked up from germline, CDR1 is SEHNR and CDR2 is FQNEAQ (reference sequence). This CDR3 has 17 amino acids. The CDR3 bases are TGTGCCTGCAGCTCACCCCGGACAGGGCCTGAGGGCACTGAAGCTTTCTTT. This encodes CACSSPRTGPEGTEAFF.

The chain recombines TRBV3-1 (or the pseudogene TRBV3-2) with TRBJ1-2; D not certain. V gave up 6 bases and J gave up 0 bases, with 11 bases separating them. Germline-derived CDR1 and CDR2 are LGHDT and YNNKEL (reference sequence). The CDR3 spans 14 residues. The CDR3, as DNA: TGTGCCAGCAGACCCGGATCGGCTAACTATGGCTACACCTTC. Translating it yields CASRPGSANYGYTF.

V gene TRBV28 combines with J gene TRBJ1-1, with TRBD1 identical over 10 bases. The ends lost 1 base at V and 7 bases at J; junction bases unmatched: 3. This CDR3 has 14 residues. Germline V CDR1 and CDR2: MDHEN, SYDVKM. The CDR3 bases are TGTGCCAGCAGTTTATTCGGACAGGGGGTTGAAGCTTTCTTT. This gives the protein CASSLFGQGVEAFF.

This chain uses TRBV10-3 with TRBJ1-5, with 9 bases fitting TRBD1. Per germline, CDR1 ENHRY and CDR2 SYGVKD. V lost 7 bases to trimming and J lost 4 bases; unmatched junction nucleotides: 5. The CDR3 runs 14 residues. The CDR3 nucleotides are TGTGCCATCAAAGGGACAGGGCGGAATCAGCCCCAGCATTTT. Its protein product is CAIKGTGRNQPQHF.